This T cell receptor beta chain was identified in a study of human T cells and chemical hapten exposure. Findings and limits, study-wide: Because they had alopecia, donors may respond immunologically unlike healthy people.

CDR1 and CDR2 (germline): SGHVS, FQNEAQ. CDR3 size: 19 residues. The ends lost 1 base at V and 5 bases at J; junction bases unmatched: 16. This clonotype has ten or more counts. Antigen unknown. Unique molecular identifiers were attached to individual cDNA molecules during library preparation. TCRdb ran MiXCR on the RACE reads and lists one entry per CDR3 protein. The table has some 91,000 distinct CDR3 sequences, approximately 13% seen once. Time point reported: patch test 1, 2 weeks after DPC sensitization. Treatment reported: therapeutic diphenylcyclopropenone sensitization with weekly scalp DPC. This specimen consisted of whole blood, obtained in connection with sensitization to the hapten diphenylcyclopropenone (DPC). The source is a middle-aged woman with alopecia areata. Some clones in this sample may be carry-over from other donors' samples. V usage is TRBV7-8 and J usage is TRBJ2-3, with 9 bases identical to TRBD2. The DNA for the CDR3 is TGTGCCAGCAGCTTAGGTCTGGGGACCAGCGGGAGGTCGAAAGATACGCAGTATTTT. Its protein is CASSLGLGTSGRSKDTQYF.